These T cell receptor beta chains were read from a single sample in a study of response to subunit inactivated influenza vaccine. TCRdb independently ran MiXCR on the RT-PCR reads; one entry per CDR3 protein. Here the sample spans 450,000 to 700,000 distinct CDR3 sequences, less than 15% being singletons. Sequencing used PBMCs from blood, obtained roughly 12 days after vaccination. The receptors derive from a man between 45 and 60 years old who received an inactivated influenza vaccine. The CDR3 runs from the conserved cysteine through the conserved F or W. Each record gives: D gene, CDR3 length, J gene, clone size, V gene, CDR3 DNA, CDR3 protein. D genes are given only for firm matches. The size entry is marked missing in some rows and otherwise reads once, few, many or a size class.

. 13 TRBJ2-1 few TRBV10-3 TGTGCCATCAGCAACAGGGATCTCAATGAGCAGTTCTTC CAISNRDLNEQFF
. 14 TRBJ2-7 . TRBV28 TGTGCCAGCACCCAATCCGGGGCATCCTACGAGCAGTACTTC CASTQSGASYEQYF
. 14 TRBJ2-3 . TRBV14 TGTGCCAGCAGCCAAGATCCCCGCTCGGATACGCAGTATTTT CASSQDPRSDTQYF
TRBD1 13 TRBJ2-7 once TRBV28 TGTGCCAGCAGTTTATTCACAGGGGGCGAGCAGTGCTTC CASSLFTGGEQCF
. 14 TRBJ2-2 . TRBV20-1 TGCAGTGCTAGATACGGGGGGAACACCGGGGAGCTGTTTTTT CSARYGGNTGELFF
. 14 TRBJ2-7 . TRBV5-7 TGTGCCAGCAGCGGCAAAACAGGGACCTACGAGCAGTACTTC CASSGKTGTYEQYF
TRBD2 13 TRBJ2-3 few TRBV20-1 TGCAGTCCGACTAGCGGTCGGGCAGATACGCAGTATTTT CSPTSGRADTQYF
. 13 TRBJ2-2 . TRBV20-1 TGCAGTGCTAGCAACCCGAACACCGGGGAGCTGTTTTTT CSASNPNTGELFF
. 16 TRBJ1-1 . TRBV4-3 TGCGCCAGCAGCCAAGATCTGGGGGGACGGGGGACTGAAGCTTTCTTT CASSQDLGGRGTEAFF
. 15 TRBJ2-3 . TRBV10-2 TGCGCCAGCACTCCCACAGCGGGCTTCACAGATACGCAGTATTTT CASTPTAGFTDTQYF
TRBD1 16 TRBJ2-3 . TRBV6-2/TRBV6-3 TGTGCCAGCAGTCCACTAGACAGGGATGTAGCAGATACGCAGTATTTT CASSPLDRDVADTQYF
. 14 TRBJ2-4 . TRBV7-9 TGTGCCAGCAGCATAACCGGGGCCCTAAACATTCAGTACTTC CASSITGALNIQYF
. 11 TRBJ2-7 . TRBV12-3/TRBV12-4 TGTGCCAGCGGCCGAATGTACGAGCAGTACTTC CASGRMYEQYF
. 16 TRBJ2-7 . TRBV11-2 TGTGCCAGCAGCTTAGATCGGGGGTTTGGGTCCTACGAGCAGTACTTC CASSLDRGFGSYEQYF
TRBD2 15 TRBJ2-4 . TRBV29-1 TGCAGCGTTGAAGATGGGGGGGAGGTAGCAAACATTCAGTACTTC CSVEDGGEVANIQYF
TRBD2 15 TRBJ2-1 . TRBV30 TGTGCCTGGAGTGTAATACTAGCGGGTTACAATGAGCAGTTCTTC CAWSVILAGYNEQFF
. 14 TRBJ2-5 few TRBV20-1 TGCAGTACCCATGATGCGGGGGCTCAAGAGACCCAGTACTTC CSTHDAGAQETQYF
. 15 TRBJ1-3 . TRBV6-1 TGTGCCAGCAGTGAAGATAGGTTTGGTGGAAACACCATATATTTT CASSEDRFGGNTIYF
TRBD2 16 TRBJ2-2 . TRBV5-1 TGCGCCAGCAGCCGAACGGGGGGAGAAGGCACCGGGGAGCTGTTTTTT CASSRTGGEGTGELFF
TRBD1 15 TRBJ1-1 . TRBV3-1 TGTGCCAGCAGCCAAGGTGCAGGGGGGATCACTGAAGCTTTCTTT CASSQGAGGITEAFF
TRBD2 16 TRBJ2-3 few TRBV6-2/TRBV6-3 TGTGCCAGCAGTTACTCGACTAGCGGGAGGACAGATACGCAGTATTTT CASSYSTSGRTDTQYF
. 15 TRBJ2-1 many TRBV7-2 TGTGCCAGCAGCTCCACCGGGACCGATTACAATGAGCAGTTCTTC CASSSTGTDYNEQFF
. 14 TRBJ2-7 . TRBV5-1 TGCGCCAGCAGCTTGGACAGCCTCCCGGGTGAGCAGTACTTC CASSLDSLPGEQYF
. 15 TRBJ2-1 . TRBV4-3 TGCGCCAGCAGCCAATTTCTCGGGGAGTACAATGAGCAGTTCTTC CASSQFLGEYNEQFF
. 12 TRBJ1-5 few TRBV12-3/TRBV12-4 TGTGCCAGCACCCTAGACAATCAGCCCCAGCATTTT CASTLDNQPQHF
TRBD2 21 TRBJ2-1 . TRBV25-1 TGTGCCAGCAGTGAATGGTCCCCCCGAGGCGGGAGGTCCTGCCGGGACAATGAGCAGTTCTTC CASSEWSPRGGRSCRDNEQFF
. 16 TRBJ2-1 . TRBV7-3 TGTGCCAGCAGCTTACAGCGGGCGAACTCCTACAATGAGCAGTTCTTC CASSLQRANSYNEQFF
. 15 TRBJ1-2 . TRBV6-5 TGTGCCAGCAGTTACTCGGCAGGGGTGGACTATGGCTACACCTTC CASSYSAGVDYGYTF
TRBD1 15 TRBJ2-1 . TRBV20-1 TGCAGTGCGACGACGCTACAGGGGGCGGTAAATGAGCAGTTCTTC CSATTLQGAVNEQFF
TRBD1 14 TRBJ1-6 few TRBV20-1 TGCAGTGCTATTGGGGGACAGTATAATTCACCCCTCCACTTT CSAIGGQYNSPLHF
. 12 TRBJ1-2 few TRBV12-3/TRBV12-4 TGTGCCAGCAGTGAAGGTAGCTATGGCTACACCTTC CASSEGSYGYTF
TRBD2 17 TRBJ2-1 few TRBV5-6 TGTGCCAGCAGCCCCCCTGCGGGAGGGAGTTTCTACAATGAGCAGTTCTTC CASSPPAGGSFYNEQFF
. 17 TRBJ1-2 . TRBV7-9 TGTGCCAGCAGCTTACTGATCATGGGGACGGTTAACTATGGCTACACCTTC CASSLLIMGTVNYGYTF
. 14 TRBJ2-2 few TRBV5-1 TGCGCCAGCAGCACGGGCGCGAACACCGGGGAGCTGTTTTTT CASSTGANTGELFF
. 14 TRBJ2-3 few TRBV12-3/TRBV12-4 TGTGCCAGCAGCCTTTGGGGGAGCACAGATACGCAGTATTTT CASSLWGSTDTQYF
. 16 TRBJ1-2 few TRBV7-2 TGTGCCAGCAGCTTATCCCAGGGGAACTTTTACTATGGCTACACCTTC CASSLSQGNFYYGYTF
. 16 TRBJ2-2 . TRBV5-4 TGTGCCAGCAGCCCGGAACCGGGGGAGAACACCGGGGAGCTGTTTTTT CASSPEPGENTGELFF
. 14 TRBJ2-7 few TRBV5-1 TGCGCCAGCAGCTTGGGCAGGCAAAACTACGAGCAGTACTTC CASSLGRQNYEQYF
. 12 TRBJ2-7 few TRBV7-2 TGTGCCAGCAGCTTAATTTCTCCCGAGCAGTACTTC CASSLISPEQYF
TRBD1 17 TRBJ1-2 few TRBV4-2 TGTGCCAGCAGCCAAGACCGACTCGCAGGGGGCTTGGGAGGCTACACCTTC CASSQDRLAGGLGGYTF
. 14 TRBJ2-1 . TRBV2 TGTGCCAGCATATGGGGCCCTTCCTACAATGAGCAGTTCTTC CASIWGPSYNEQFF
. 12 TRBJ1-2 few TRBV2 TGTGCCAGCAGCACCACGGGCTATGGCTACACCTTC CASSTTGYGYTF
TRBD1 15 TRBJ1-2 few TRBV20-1 TGCAGTGCTAGAGGGGTGGGACAGGGTCTGGGTGGCTACACCTTC CSARGVGQGLGGYTF
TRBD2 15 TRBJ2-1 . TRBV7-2 TGTGCCAGCAGCTCAGCGCGGGGGACGCGGAATGAGCAGTTCTTC CASSSARGTRNEQFF